The rows below give T cell receptor beta chains drawn from one sample of a study of blood T cell repertoires in COVID-19. Produced via immunoSEQ multiplex PCR; TCRdb's table is partial and in-frame only. Here the sample spans about 250,000 clones, around nine tenths being singletons. The sequencing input was peripheral blood. The source is a man older than 75 with acute or convalescent COVID-19. CDR3s include the opening cysteine and the closing phenylalanine or tryptophan. Each record gives: D gene, V gene, J gene, clone size, CDR3 length, CDR3 DNA, CDR3 protein. A D gene is named only where the DNA matches it firmly. Expanded clones are given a class, and other clones once, few, many or no size at all.

d_gene: TRBD2
v_gene: TRBV6-4
j_gene: TRBJ2-1
abundance: few
len: 15
CDR3nt: TGTGCCAGCAGTGTAACTAGCGGTTGGGAAGATGAGCAGTTCTTC
CDR3aa: CASSVTSGWEDEQFF

d_gene: -
v_gene: TRBV28
j_gene: TRBJ1-2
abundance: -
len: 13
CDR3nt: TGTGCCAGCAGTCCCCAAAGGTACAGTGGCTACACCTTC
CDR3aa: CASSPQRYSGYTF

d_gene: TRBD1
v_gene: TRBV7-9
j_gene: TRBJ2-2
abundance: few
len: 16
CDR3nt: TGTGCCAGCAGCCCGGACAGGGGGATGAACACCGGGGAGCTGTTTTTT
CDR3aa: CASSPDRGMNTGELFF

d_gene: -
v_gene: TRBV7-9
j_gene: TRBJ1-4
abundance: few
len: 13
CDR3nt: TGTGCCAGCAGACGAGGGGAGGGGGAAAAACTGTTTTTT
CDR3aa: CASRRGEGEKLFF

d_gene: -
v_gene: TRBV29-1
j_gene: TRBJ2-1
abundance: -
len: 16
CDR3nt: TGCAGCGTTCGTGGGGGGGGCAGTTTGGAAGGGAATGAGCAGTTCTTC
CDR3aa: CSVRGGGSLEGNEQFF

d_gene: -
v_gene: TRBV6-5
j_gene: TRBJ2-7
abundance: -
len: 13
CDR3nt: TGTGCCAGCACCCCACCCGGACAGTACGAGCAGTACTTC
CDR3aa: CASTPPGQYEQYF

d_gene: -
v_gene: TRBV6-5
j_gene: TRBJ1-1
abundance: -
len: 13
CDR3nt: TGTGCCAGCAGCCCCGGTGGGAACACTGAAGCTTTCTTT
CDR3aa: CASSPGGNTEAFF

d_gene: -
v_gene: TRBV7-2
j_gene: TRBJ1-1
abundance: -
len: 13
CDR3nt: TGTGCCAGCAGTTATCAGGGGAACACTGAAGCTTTCTTT
CDR3aa: CASSYQGNTEAFF

d_gene: TRBD2
v_gene: TRBV6-2/TRBV6-3
j_gene: TRBJ2-5
abundance: -
len: 18
CDR3nt: TGTGCCAGCAGTTACTCACGACTAGCGGGAGCTCCTCAAGAGACCCAGTACTTC
CDR3aa: CASSYSRLAGAPQETQYF

d_gene: -
v_gene: TRBV5-1
j_gene: TRBJ2-3
abundance: -
len: 15
CDR3nt: TGCGCCAGCAGCCTTGAAGGGGTGTCGCCCGATACGCAGTATTTT
CDR3aa: CASSLEGVSPDTQYF

d_gene: -
v_gene: TRBV9
j_gene: TRBJ1-2
abundance: -
len: 12
CDR3nt: TGTGCCAGCAGCGTAGATGCGGTGGCCTACACCTTC
CDR3aa: CASSVDAVAYTF

d_gene: -
v_gene: TRBV7-8
j_gene: TRBJ1-1
abundance: -
len: 15
CDR3nt: TGTGCCAGCAGCTTAGTGAGGGCAGCCTCCACTGAAGCTTTCTTT
CDR3aa: CASSLVRAASTEAFF

d_gene: -
v_gene: TRBV5-1
j_gene: TRBJ1-1
abundance: -
len: 16
CDR3nt: TGCGCCAGCAGCCAGACCCTAAGACGGGGGAACACTGAAGCTTTCTTT
CDR3aa: CASSQTLRRGNTEAFF

d_gene: TRBD1
v_gene: TRBV5-5
j_gene: TRBJ1-3
abundance: -
len: 15
CDR3nt: TGTGCCAGCAGCTTGTGGACAGGGTCTGGAAACACCATATATTTT
CDR3aa: CASSLWTGSGNTIYF

d_gene: -
v_gene: TRBV6-4
j_gene: TRBJ1-1
abundance: -
len: 13
CDR3nt: TGTGCCAGCAGTGACTTGACAGTTCCTGAAGCTTTCTTT
CDR3aa: CASSDLTVPEAFF

d_gene: TRBD1
v_gene: TRBV15
j_gene: TRBJ1-5
abundance: -
len: 15
CDR3nt: TGTGCCACCCGTAGAGACAGGGGAGGCAATCAGCCCCAGCATTTT
CDR3aa: CATRRDRGGNQPQHF

d_gene: -
v_gene: TRBV24-1
j_gene: TRBJ1-2
abundance: -
len: 15
CDR3nt: TGTGCCACCAGTGATTTGCAACAGGGCCGCTATGGCTACACCTTC
CDR3aa: CATSDLQQGRYGYTF

d_gene: -
v_gene: TRBV6-4
j_gene: TRBJ2-6
abundance: -
len: 15
CDR3nt: TGTGCCAGCAGCGCTACAGGGACTGGGGCCAACGTCCTGACTTTC
CDR3aa: CASSATGTGANVLTF

d_gene: TRBD1
v_gene: TRBV6-1
j_gene: TRBJ2-1
abundance: -
len: 13
CDR3nt: TGTGCCAGCAGTGAGGGGACAGTGAATGAGCAGTTCTTC
CDR3aa: CASSEGTVNEQFF

d_gene: TRBD2
v_gene: TRBV18
j_gene: TRBJ2-7
abundance: -
len: 14
CDR3nt: TGTGCCAGCTCACCAGCGGGAGGAACCTACGAGCAGTACTTC
CDR3aa: CASSPAGGTYEQYF

d_gene: TRBD2
v_gene: TRBV7-9
j_gene: TRBJ2-1
abundance: -
len: 15
CDR3nt: TGTGCCAGCAGCCCTGGACTAGCGGGAGACAATGAGCAGTTCTTC
CDR3aa: CASSPGLAGDNEQFF

d_gene: TRBD1
v_gene: TRBV4-3
j_gene: TRBJ1-4
abundance: -
len: 16
CDR3nt: TGCGCCAGCAGCCAACGACAGGGGGCAGCTAATGAAAAACTGTTTTTT
CDR3aa: CASSQRQGAANEKLFF

d_gene: -
v_gene: TRBV13
j_gene: TRBJ2-7
abundance: -
len: 15
CDR3nt: TGTGCCAGCAGCCCTAATTTGGAGGGGCTCGGCGAGCAGTACTTC
CDR3aa: CASSPNLEGLGEQYF

d_gene: -
v_gene: TRBV19
j_gene: TRBJ1-4
abundance: -
len: 16
CDR3nt: TGTGCCAGTAGTATGAGTGGGACTGCAACTAATGAAAAACTGTTTTTT
CDR3aa: CASSMSGTATNEKLFF

d_gene: TRBD2
v_gene: TRBV15
j_gene: TRBJ2-1
abundance: -
len: 16
CDR3nt: TGTGCCACCAGCAGAGCGGGACTAGCGGCTTACAATGAGCAGTTCTTC
CDR3aa: CATSRAGLAAYNEQFF

d_gene: -
v_gene: TRBV7-6
j_gene: TRBJ2-2
abundance: -
len: 14
CDR3nt: TGTGCCAGCAGCGGGCAGGGGAACACCGGGGAGCTGTTTTTT
CDR3aa: CASSGQGNTGELFF

d_gene: -
v_gene: TRBV9
j_gene: TRBJ2-1
abundance: once
len: 16
CDR3nt: TGTGCCAGCAGCGGCACGGGACTGGGCTCCTACAATGAGCAGTTCTTC
CDR3aa: CASSGTGLGSYNEQFF

d_gene: -
v_gene: TRBV6-2/TRBV6-3
j_gene: TRBJ2-1
abundance: -
len: 15
CDR3nt: TGTGCCAGCAGTTACTCAGCAAGCTCCTACAATGAGCAGTTCTTC
CDR3aa: CASSYSASSYNEQFF

d_gene: -
v_gene: TRBV11-2
j_gene: TRBJ1-1
abundance: -
len: 17
CDR3nt: TGTGCCAGCAGCTTAGGCTACTTATACGGGGGGAACACTGAAGCTTTCTTT
CDR3aa: CASSLGYLYGGNTEAFF

d_gene: TRBD1
v_gene: TRBV11-1
j_gene: TRBJ1-1
abundance: -
len: 15
CDR3nt: TGTGCCAGCAGCTTAACCGGGACAGTCCACACTGAAGCTTTCTTT
CDR3aa: CASSLTGTVHTEAFF

d_gene: TRBD2
v_gene: TRBV10-2
j_gene: TRBJ2-1
abundance: -
len: 18
CDR3nt: TGCGCCAGCAGTGAGATGACTAGCGGGCCGACCCCATACAATGAGCAGTTCTTC
CDR3aa: CASSEMTSGPTPYNEQFF

d_gene: TRBD1
v_gene: TRBV11-2
j_gene: TRBJ1-1
abundance: -
len: 15
CDR3nt: TGTGCCAGCAGCTTAGTTGGACAGGGTACAACTGAAGCTTTCTTT
CDR3aa: CASSLVGQGTTEAFF

d_gene: -
v_gene: TRBV9
j_gene: TRBJ1-6
abundance: -
len: 15
CDR3nt: TGTGCCAGCACCGCAGGGAGGGCTTCGCGATCACCCCTCCACTTT
CDR3aa: CASTAGRASRSPLHF

d_gene: -
v_gene: TRBV4-3
j_gene: TRBJ2-7
abundance: -
len: 15
CDR3nt: TGCGCCAGCAGCCAAGATCTCGCGGTGACCTACGAGCAGTACTTC
CDR3aa: CASSQDLAVTYEQYF

d_gene: TRBD1
v_gene: TRBV5-1
j_gene: TRBJ2-7
abundance: -
len: 18
CDR3nt: TGCGCCAGCAGCTATTTTCTTTGGGGACAGGGGGCGGTCTACGAGCAGTACTTC
CDR3aa: CASSYFLWGQGAVYEQYF

d_gene: TRBD2
v_gene: TRBV7-2
j_gene: TRBJ2-5
abundance: -
len: 15
CDR3nt: TGTGCCAGCAGCTTAGGCGGGGGGGCCTCAGAGACCCAGTACTTC
CDR3aa: CASSLGGGASETQYF

d_gene: -
v_gene: TRBV18
j_gene: TRBJ2-3
abundance: few
len: 16
CDR3nt: TGTGCCAGCTCACCAGGACAGAGTCCTGGAACAGATACGCAGTATTTT
CDR3aa: CASSPGQSPGTDTQYF

d_gene: TRBD1
v_gene: TRBV29-1
j_gene: TRBJ1-1
abundance: -
len: 14
CDR3nt: TGCAGCGTTCGAAACAGGGGGCGTTCGACTGAAGCTTTCTTT
CDR3aa: CSVRNRGRSTEAFF

d_gene: TRBD1
v_gene: TRBV7-2
j_gene: TRBJ1-2
abundance: -
len: 14
CDR3nt: TGTGCCAGCAGCGCGCAGGGGACAGCCTATGGCTACACCTTC
CDR3aa: CASSAQGTAYGYTF

d_gene: TRBD2
v_gene: TRBV7-9
j_gene: TRBJ2-2
abundance: -
len: 16
CDR3nt: TGTGCCAGCAGCTCGCTAGCGGGATGGGGCACCGGGGAGCTGTTTTTT
CDR3aa: CASSSLAGWGTGELFF

d_gene: -
v_gene: TRBV3-1/TRBV3-2
j_gene: TRBJ2-3
abundance: once
len: 16
CDR3nt: TGTGCCAGCAGCCAAGCCCTTCCCTCGGGATTAGATACGCAGTATTTT
CDR3aa: CASSQALPSGLDTQYF

d_gene: -
v_gene: TRBV7-2
j_gene: TRBJ1-5
abundance: -
len: 15
CDR3nt: TGTGCCAGCAGCCTCGAACAGGGTGTAGGTCAGCCCCAGCATTTT
CDR3aa: CASSLEQGVGQPQHF

d_gene: -
v_gene: TRBV12-3/TRBV12-4
j_gene: TRBJ1-3
abundance: -
len: 13
CDR3nt: TGTGCCAGCAGTTTCGGTCTGGGAAACACCATATATTTT
CDR3aa: CASSFGLGNTIYF

d_gene: TRBD2
v_gene: TRBV27
j_gene: TRBJ2-2
abundance: -
len: 15
CDR3nt: TGTGCCAGCAGTTTGGGACTAGAGGTTACCGGGGAGCTGTTTTTT
CDR3aa: CASSLGLEVTGELFF

d_gene: -
v_gene: TRBV2
j_gene: TRBJ1-5
abundance: -
len: 14
CDR3nt: TGTGCCAGCACTGGACAGCCGCACAATCAGCCCCAGCATTTT
CDR3aa: CASTGQPHNQPQHF

d_gene: TRBD1
v_gene: TRBV5-1
j_gene: TRBJ2-1
abundance: -
len: 16
CDR3nt: TGCGCCAGCAGCCTGATACCGGGACAGGGGGTCAATGAGCAGTTCTTC
CDR3aa: CASSLIPGQGVNEQFF

d_gene: -
v_gene: TRBV10-2
j_gene: TRBJ1-1
abundance: -
len: 11
CDR3nt: TGCGCCAGCAGTGGGAGGACTGAAGCTTTCTTT
CDR3aa: CASSGRTEAFF

d_gene: TRBD1
v_gene: TRBV2
j_gene: TRBJ2-5
abundance: -
len: 14
CDR3nt: TGTGCCAGCAGTAACAACAGGGGTGGGGAGACCCAGTACTTC
CDR3aa: CASSNNRGGETQYF

d_gene: TRBD1
v_gene: TRBV3-1/TRBV3-2
j_gene: TRBJ1-2
abundance: -
len: 19
CDR3nt: TGTGCCAGCAGCCAAGATAGGGGACAGGGGGTAGAATCTCCCTATGGCTACACCTTC
CDR3aa: CASSQDRGQGVESPYGYTF

d_gene: -
v_gene: TRBV18
j_gene: TRBJ1-1
abundance: -
len: 14
CDR3nt: TGTGCCAGCTCAAATATACAGGGGAACACTGAAGCTTTCTTT
CDR3aa: CASSNIQGNTEAFF

d_gene: -
v_gene: TRBV19
j_gene: TRBJ2-3
abundance: -
len: 14
CDR3nt: TGTGCCAGTAGTATCCCCTCCGGCGGAGATACGCAGTATTTT
CDR3aa: CASSIPSGGDTQYF

d_gene: TRBD2
v_gene: TRBV4-1
j_gene: TRBJ2-5
abundance: -
len: 15
CDR3nt: TGCGCCAGCAGCAGGGCGGGGGGCATTATGGAGACCCAGTACTTC
CDR3aa: CASSRAGGIMETQYF

d_gene: -
v_gene: TRBV5-4
j_gene: TRBJ2-5
abundance: -
len: 15
CDR3nt: TGTGCCAGCAGCTGGTCGCTCGGGGGAGGAGAGACCCAGTACTTC
CDR3aa: CASSWSLGGGETQYF

d_gene: -
v_gene: TRBV28
j_gene: TRBJ1-5
abundance: few
len: 16
CDR3nt: TGTGCCAGCAGTCCTCTTTCCGGGGAGAGCAATCAGCCCCAGCATTTT
CDR3aa: CASSPLSGESNQPQHF

d_gene: -
v_gene: TRBV28
j_gene: TRBJ2-2
abundance: few
len: 16
CDR3nt: TGTGCCAGCAGTTTACTTGGCAGGGGAATGGACGGGGAGCTGTTTTTT
CDR3aa: CASSLLGRGMDGELFF